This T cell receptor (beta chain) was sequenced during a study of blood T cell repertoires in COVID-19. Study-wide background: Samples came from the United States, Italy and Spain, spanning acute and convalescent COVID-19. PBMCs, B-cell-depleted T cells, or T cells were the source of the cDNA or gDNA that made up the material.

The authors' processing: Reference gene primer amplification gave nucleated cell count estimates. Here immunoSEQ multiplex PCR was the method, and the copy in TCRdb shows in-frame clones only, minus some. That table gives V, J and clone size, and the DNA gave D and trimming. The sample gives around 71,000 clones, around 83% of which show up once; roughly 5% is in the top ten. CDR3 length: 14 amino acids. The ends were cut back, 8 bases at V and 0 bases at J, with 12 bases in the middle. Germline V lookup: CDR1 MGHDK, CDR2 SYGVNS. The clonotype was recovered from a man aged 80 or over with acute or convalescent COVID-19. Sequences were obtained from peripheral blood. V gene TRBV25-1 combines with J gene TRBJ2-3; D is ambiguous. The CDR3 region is CASQTVSSTDTQYF. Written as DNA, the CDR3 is TGTGCCAGCCAGACTGTATCTAGCACAGATACGCAGTATTTT.